Detailed here is one T cell receptor beta chain. With V trimmed by 5 bases and J by 8 bases, 2 bases remained unmatched. Germline CDR1 reads SGHDT; CDR2 reads YYEEEE. The CDR3 is made up of 11 amino acids. This sample was taken from a study of T cell changes during pregnancy in multiple sclerosis. TCRdb's table, derived via immunoSEQ multiplex PCR, lists solely in-frame clones and lacks some. This sample carries more than 40,000 clones, 89% of them seen once, and the ten largest clones take approximately 0.61%. The sequence was obtained from a female donor with multiple sclerosis, enrolled in a pregnancy study. This material consisted of CD4+ T cells from peripheral blood mononuclear cells, taken in the first trimester of pregnancy. The chain employs TRBV5-6 and TRBJ1-1, with 8 bases that match TRBD1. The DNA of the CDR3 is TGTGCCAGCAGTCGGGACAGGGAAGCTTTCTTT. Translating gives CASSRDREAFF.